This T cell receptor (beta chain) appears in the sequencing data of a study of T cells after yellow fever vaccination. Study outcomes and limitations: Among primary-vaccination clones, most reappeared after the booster, at approximately 96% for CD4 and about 90% for CD8. Some clonotypes, a small share, were shared between CD4 and CD8 compartments.

Per germline, CDR1 DFQATT and CDR2 SNEGSKA (reference sequence). This CDR3 comprises 14 residues. Trimming left V 3 bases short and J 0 bases short, with 9 bases between. TCRdb processed the 5' RACE reads anew with MiXCR; each CDR3 protein has one entry. The sample consists of some 350,000 distinct CDR3 sequences, approximately 10% of them appearing once. Details on this clonotype: The antigen remains undetermined.

The chain links TRBV20-1 to TRBJ1-5; D remains ambiguous. The sample here was PBMCs, taken on the day of the first yellow fever vaccination. This sequence was found in a man younger than 35 who received the YFV17D yellow fever vaccine. CDR3 sequence reads: CSASPQVSNQPQHF. In nucleotides, the CDR3 is TGCAGTGCTAGCCCCCAAGTTAGCAATCAGCCCCAGCATTTT.